This T cell receptor beta chain was identified during a study of cytomegalovirus exposure and HLA in healthy donors. The PCR made use of 60 Vbeta and 13 Jbeta primers. TCRdb's table, derived via immunoSEQ multiplex PCR, lists solely in-frame clones and lacks some. The repertoire holds approximately 160,000 clones, with approximately 80% as singletons. CDR1 SGHRS and CDR2 YFSETQ come from the germline V gene. J gave up 8 bases and V 0 bases, and 4 bases lay outside the gene matches. CDR3 length: 14 residues. The chain employs TRBV5-1 and TRBJ2-1; 8 bases line up with TRBD2. This TCR was sampled from a woman aged 18-29 years in good health and CMV-seronegative. Specimen: PBMCs. The chain's CDR3 is CASSLGGRGDEQFF. The CDR3 bases are TGCGCCAGCAGCTTGGGGGGGCGGGGGGATGAGCAGTTCTTC.